Included here is one T cell receptor (beta chain) sequence, with context. This entry comes from a study of blood T cell repertoires in COVID-19. Study as a whole: Collection of acute and convalescent COVID-19 samples took place in the United States, Italy and Spain.

Per the original data handling: Amplified reference gene primers provided the basis for estimating nucleated cell counts. TCRdb's copy holds only in-frame clones and misses some; the assay was immunoSEQ multiplex PCR. For V, J and clone size, that table is used; D and trimming come from the DNA. Here the sample spans about 230,000 clones, around 89% being singletons. The CDR3 loop spans 14 amino acids. Trimming shortened V by 5 bases and J by 0 bases, and 12 bases separated the two germline ends. CDR1 and CDR2 from the germline V gene are SGHDT and YYEEEE. Followed longitudinally, the Seattle patients had been enrolled during active infection.

V gene TRBV5-6 combines with J gene TRBJ2-7; TRBD1 might be the D (6 bases). Sequenced sample: peripheral blood. The receptor comes from a man aged 25-45 years with COVID-19, enrolled during active disease. CDR3 sequence (DNA): TGTGCCAGCAGGACCCAGGGGAGCTCCTACGAGCAGTACTTC. It is translated as CASRTQGSSYEQYF. The full variable domain, its missing parts supplied by reference TRBV5-6 and TRBJ2-7, is DAGVTQSPTHLIKTRGQQVTLRCSPKSGHDTVSWYQQALGQGPQFIFQYYEEEERQRGNFPDRFSGHQFPNYSSELNVNALLLGDSALYLCASRTQGSSYEQYFGPGTRLTVT.